This TCR beta chain was sequenced in a study of identical twins. Broader study findings: Potential partial confounding of zero-insertion analyses by invariant MAIT and iNKT cells was noted. Sharing of beta out-of-frame sequences by twins showed a weaker excess.

This CDR3 has 14 residues. In germline, CDR1 is DFQATT, CDR2 SNEGSKA (reference sequence). The ends were cut back, 2 bases at V and 1 base at J, with 8 bases in the middle. As concerns this clonotype: The antigen is unknown.

TCRdb independently ran MiXCR on the 5' RACE reads; one entry per CDR3 protein. In the table there are 1.5 million to 2 million distinct CDR3 sequences, under 35% of which are singletons. This sequence originates from a newborn girl in good health. The gene calls are TRBV20-1 and TRBJ2-2; D possibly corresponds to TRBD2 (6 bases). The material sequenced was cord blood. The CDR3 sequence is CSARLALNTGELFF. CDR3 DNA sequence: TGCAGTGCTAGACTAGCGCTGAACACCGGGGAGCTGTTTTTT.